Reported below is one T cell receptor (beta chain). Its target is unknown. The data were obtained in a study of graft-versus-host responses after intestinal transplantation. About the research overall: All recipients were transplanted with multivisceral, liver-intestinal, or isolated intestinal grafts. Regarding the study as a whole: Across patients carrying graft-donor T cell macrochimerism, allografts held high graft-versus-host to host-versus-graft clonal ratios.

The data were produced by immunoSEQ multiplex PCR, yet TCRdb's version contains in-frame clones alone and is incomplete. Found here are 95,000 to 130,000 clones, 90% of them singletons; the top ten hold 0.18%. From germline, CDR1 is SGHNT and CDR2 YYREEE (reference sequence). CDR3 size: 15 residues. V shed 4 bases, J shed 5 bases, and the junction held 7 bases outside the gene matches. The sequencing here drew on unstimulated CD4+ T cells sorted from spleen or lymph node cells, taken before intestinal transplant. The rearrangement joins TRBV5-4 to TRBJ2-2; 8 positions match TRBD2. The TCR comes from a human donor who received an intestinal transplant. In DNA, the CDR3 is TGTGCCAGCAGCCCCGCGGGGGGCGGGACCGGGGAGCTGTTTTTT. Translation: CASSPAGGGTGELFF.